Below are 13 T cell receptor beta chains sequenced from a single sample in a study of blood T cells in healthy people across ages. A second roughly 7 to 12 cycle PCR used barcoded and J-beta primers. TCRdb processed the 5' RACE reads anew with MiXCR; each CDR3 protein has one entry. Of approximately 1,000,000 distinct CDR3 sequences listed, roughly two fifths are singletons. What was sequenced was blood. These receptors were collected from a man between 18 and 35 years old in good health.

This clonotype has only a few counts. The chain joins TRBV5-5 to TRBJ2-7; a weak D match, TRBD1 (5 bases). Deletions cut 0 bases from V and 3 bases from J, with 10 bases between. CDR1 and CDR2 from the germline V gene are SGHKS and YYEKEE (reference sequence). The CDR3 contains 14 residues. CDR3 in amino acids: CASSLVQAYYEQYF. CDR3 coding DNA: TGTGCCAGCAGCTTGGTACAGGCATACTACGAGCAGTACTTC. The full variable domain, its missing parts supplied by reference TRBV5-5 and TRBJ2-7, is DAGVTQSPTHLIKTRGQQVTLRCSPISGHKSVSWYQQVLGQGPQFIFQYYEKEERGRGNFPDRFSARQFPNYSSELNVNALLLGDSALYLCASSLVQAYYEQYFGPGTRLTVT.

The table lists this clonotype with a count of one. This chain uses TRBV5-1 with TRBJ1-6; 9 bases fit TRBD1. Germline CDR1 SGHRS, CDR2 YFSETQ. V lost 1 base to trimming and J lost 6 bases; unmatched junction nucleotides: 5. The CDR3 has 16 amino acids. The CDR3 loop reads CASSLSGDRANSPLHF. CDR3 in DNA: TGCGCCAGCAGCTTGTCGGGGGACAGGGCTAATTCACCCCTCCACTTT.

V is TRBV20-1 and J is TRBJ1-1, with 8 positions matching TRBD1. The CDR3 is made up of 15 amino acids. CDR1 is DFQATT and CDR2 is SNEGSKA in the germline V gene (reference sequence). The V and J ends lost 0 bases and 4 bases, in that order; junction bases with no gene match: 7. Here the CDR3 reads CSARDLSGGSTEAFF. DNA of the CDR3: TGCAGTGCTAGAGATCTTTCAGGGGGCAGCACTGAAGCTTTCTTT.

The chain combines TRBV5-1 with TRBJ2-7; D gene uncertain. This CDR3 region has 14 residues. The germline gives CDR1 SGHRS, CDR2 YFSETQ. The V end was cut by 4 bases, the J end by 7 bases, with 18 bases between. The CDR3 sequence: CASSPVDHAAEQYF. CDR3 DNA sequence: TGCGCCAGCAGCCCGGTGGACCACGCGGCAGAGCAGTACTTC. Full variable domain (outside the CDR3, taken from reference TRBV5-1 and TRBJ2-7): KAGVTQTPRYLIKTRGQQVTLSCSPISGHRSVSWYQQTPGQGLQFLFEYFSETQRNKGNFPGRFSGRQFSNSRSEMNVSTLELGDSALYLCASSPVDHAAEQYFGPGTRLTVT.

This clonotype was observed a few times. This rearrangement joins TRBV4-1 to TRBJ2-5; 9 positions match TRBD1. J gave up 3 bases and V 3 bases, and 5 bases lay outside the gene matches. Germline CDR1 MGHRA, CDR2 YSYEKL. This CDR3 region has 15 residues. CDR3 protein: CASSQRQGGEETQYF. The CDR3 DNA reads TGCGCCAGCAGCCAGAGACAGGGGGGGGAAGAGACCCAGTACTTC.

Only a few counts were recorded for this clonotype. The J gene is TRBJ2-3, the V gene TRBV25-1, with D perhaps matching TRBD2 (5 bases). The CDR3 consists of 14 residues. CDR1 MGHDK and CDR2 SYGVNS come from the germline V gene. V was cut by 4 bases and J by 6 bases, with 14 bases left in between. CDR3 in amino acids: CASSVEGSLDTQYF. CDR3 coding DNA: TGTGCCAGCAGTGTCGAGGGTAGTCTGGATACGCAGTATTTT.

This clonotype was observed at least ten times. The CDR3 bases are TGTGCCAGCAGCTTACAGGTATACAATGAGCAGTTCTTC. It encodes CASSLQVYNEQFF. V and J are TRBV7-2 and TRBJ2-1; the D is unclear. Per germline, CDR1 SGHTA and CDR2 FQGNSA. The V end was cut by 2 bases, the J end by 4 bases, with 6 bases between. This CDR3 has 13 residues.

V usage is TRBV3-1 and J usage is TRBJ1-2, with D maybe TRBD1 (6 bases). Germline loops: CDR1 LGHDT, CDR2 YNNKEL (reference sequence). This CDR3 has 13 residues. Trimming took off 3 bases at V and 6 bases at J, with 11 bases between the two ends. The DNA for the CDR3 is TGTGCCAGCAGCCAGCAGGGGATTGATGGCTACACCTTC. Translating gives CASSQQGIDGYTF.

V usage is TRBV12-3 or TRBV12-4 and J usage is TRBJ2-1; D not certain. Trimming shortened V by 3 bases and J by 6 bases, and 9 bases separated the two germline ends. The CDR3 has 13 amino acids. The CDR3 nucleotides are TGTGCCAGCAGTTTCGGTCTTAGCAATGAGCAGTTCTTC. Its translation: CASSFGLSNEQFF.

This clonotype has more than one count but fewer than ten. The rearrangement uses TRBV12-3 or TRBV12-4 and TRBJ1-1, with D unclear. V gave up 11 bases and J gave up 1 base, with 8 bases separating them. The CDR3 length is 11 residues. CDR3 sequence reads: CADRGNTEAFF. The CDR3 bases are TGTGCCGACCGTGGGAACACTGAAGCTTTCTTT.

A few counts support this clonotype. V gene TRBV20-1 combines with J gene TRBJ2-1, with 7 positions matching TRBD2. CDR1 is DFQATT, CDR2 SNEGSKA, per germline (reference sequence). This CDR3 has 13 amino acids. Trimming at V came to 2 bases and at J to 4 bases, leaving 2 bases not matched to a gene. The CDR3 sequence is CSARTSDYNEQFF. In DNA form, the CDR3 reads TGCAGTGCTAGAACTAGCGATTACAATGAGCAGTTCTTC.

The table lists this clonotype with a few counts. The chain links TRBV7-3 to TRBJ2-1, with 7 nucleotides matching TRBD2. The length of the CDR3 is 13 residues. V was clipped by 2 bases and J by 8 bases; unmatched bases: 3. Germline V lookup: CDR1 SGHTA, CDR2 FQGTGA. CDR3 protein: CASSLGLVYEQFF. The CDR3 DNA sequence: TGTGCCAGCAGCTTAGGACTAGTCTATGAGCAGTTCTTC.

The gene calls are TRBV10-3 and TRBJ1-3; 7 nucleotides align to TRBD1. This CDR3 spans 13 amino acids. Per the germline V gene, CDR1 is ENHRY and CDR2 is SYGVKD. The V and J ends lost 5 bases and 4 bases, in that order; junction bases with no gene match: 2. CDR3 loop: CAISNRGGNTIYF. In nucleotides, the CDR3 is TGTGCCATCAGTAACAGGGGAGGAAACACCATATATTTT.